The 27 T cell receptor beta chains presented below share a single source sample, sequenced in a study of blood T cell repertoires in COVID-19. Repertoires were generated with immunoSEQ multiplex PCR, while TCRdb's copy carries only in-frame clones and drops some. Of hundreds of thousands of clones listed, around 87% are singletons. The sequencing input was peripheral blood. The source of these receptors is a woman aged 55-70 years with COVID-19, enrolled during active disease.

The chain has TRBV29-1 and TRBJ2-1, with no clear D. Trimming removed 3 bases from V and 3 bases from J, with 12 bases in between. The germline gives CDR1 SQVTM, CDR2 ANQGSEA. The CDR3 loop spans 14 amino acids. Written as DNA, the CDR3 is TGCAGCGTTGATGTAGCCACAAGCTACAATGAGCAGTTCTTC. Translating gives CSVDVATSYNEQFF.

The chain carries TRBV28 and TRBJ1-1; the match to TRBD1 covers 8 bases. There are 14 residues in the CDR3. Unmatched junction bases numbered 7, after V lost 2 bases and J lost 8 bases. Looked up from germline, CDR1 is MDHEN and CDR2 is SYDVKM. CDR3 nucleotides: TGTGCCAGCAGTTTAACAGGGGGACTTAGAGAAGCTTTCTTT. Encoded protein: CASSLTGGLREAFF.

The gene calls are TRBV19 and TRBJ2-1; 8 bases agree with TRBD1. CDR1 and CDR2 from the germline V gene are LNHDA and SQIVND (reference sequence). V gave up 6 bases and J gave up 10 bases; unmatched junction bases: 5. The CDR3 consists of 12 residues. CDR3 protein: CASRMGTGEQFF. Here the CDR3 DNA reads TGTGCCAGTAGGATGGGGACAGGAGAGCAGTTCTTC.

The chain combines TRBV2 with TRBJ1-6; the D is unclear. V lost 7 bases to trimming and J lost 14 bases, with 15 bases between them. The CDR3 consists of 12 residues. Germline V lookup: CDR1 SNHLY, CDR2 FYNNEI. CDR3 amino acids: CASTQSSGTLHF. CDR3 DNA: TGTGCCAGCACGCAGTCGTCCGGGACCCTCCACTTT.

This rearrangement joins TRBV6-1 to TRBJ1-2; TRBD1 might be the D (5 bases). The V gene's germline CDR1 is MNHNS and CDR2 SASEGT. There are 15 residues in the CDR3. Trimming cost V 1 base and J 7 bases, with 16 bases left between them. CDR3 protein: CASSEVPGSTGGYTF. The CDR3 region has the DNA TGTGCCAGCAGTGAAGTTCCAGGGTCTACGGGTGGCTACACCTTC.

The CDR3 region is CASSRGRNYGYTF. DNA for the CDR3: TGTGCCAGTAGCCGGGGGAGGAACTATGGCTACACCTTC. V and J are TRBV19 and TRBJ1-2; possibly TRBD1 for D (5 bases). Germline CDR1 and CDR2: LNHDA and SQIVND (reference sequence). Trimming left V 6 bases short and J 2 bases short, with 10 bases between. There are 13 residues in the CDR3.

The gene calls are TRBV6-2 or TRBV6-3 and TRBJ2-1; 8 positions agree with TRBD2. Per germline, CDR1 MNHEY and CDR2 SVGEGT. V shed 7 bases and J 3 bases; nucleotides not matched to a gene: 5. This CDR3 has 14 amino acids. The CDR3 loop is CASTPGGVYNEQFF. CDR3 DNA sequence: TGTGCCAGCACCCCGGGGGGGGTCTACAATGAGCAGTTCTTC.

V usage is TRBV12-5 and J usage is TRBJ2-3; 8 bases line up with TRBD1. Germline V gene sequence: CDR1 LGHNT, CDR2 FRNRAP. The ends lost 4 bases at V and 6 bases at J; junction bases unmatched: 6. CDR3 length: 14 amino acids. CDR3 residues: CASGSTGATDTQYF. Written as DNA, the CDR3 is TGTGCTAGTGGTTCGACAGGGGCGACCGATACGCAGTATTTT.

The chain is built from TRBV5-4 and TRBJ1-5; 9 bases are shared with TRBD1. CDR3 size: 14 residues. The germline CDR1 and CDR2 sequences are SGHNT and YYREEE (reference sequence). Germline trimming cut 4 bases from V and 6 bases from J; bases unmatched to any gene: 5. This chain's CDR3 is CASSPGTGTQPQHF. The DNA for the CDR3 is TGTGCCAGCAGCCCCGGGACAGGGACTCAGCCCCAGCATTTT.

This clone was counted once. V usage is TRBV5-4 and J usage is TRBJ2-1; TRBD1 aligns across 7 bases. The CDR3 length is 15 residues. The V segment lost 1 base and the J segment 2 bases; nucleotides outside the gene matches: 3. From germline, CDR1 is SGHNT and CDR2 YYREEE (reference sequence). CDR3 nucleotides: TGTGCCAGCAGCTTGACCCAGGGGGCCTACAATGAGCAGTTCTTC. This encodes CASSLTQGAYNEQFF.

This clone has just one count. The chain has TRBV9 and TRBJ2-1; possible D gene TRBD2, 5 bases. V was clipped by 0 bases and J by 3 bases, with 10 bases between them. Germline V CDR1 and CDR2: SGDLS, YYNGEE. CDR3 length: 15 residues. The chain's CDR3 is CASSVDGGFYNEQFF. The DNA of the CDR3 is TGTGCCAGCAGCGTAGATGGCGGGTTCTACAATGAGCAGTTCTTC.

V usage is TRBV6-5 and J usage is TRBJ1-1; 8 bases are a match to TRBD1. V dropped 2 bases and J dropped 4; count of bases not matched to a gene: 3. Germline-derived CDR1 and CDR2 are MNHEY and SVGAGI. The CDR3 covers 14 residues. CDR3 sequence (DNA): TGTGCCAGCAGTTACAGGCAGGGGGCCACTGAAGCTTTCTTT. Translation gives CASSYRQGATEAFF.

The genes are TRBV4-2 and TRBJ1-1; D not certain. V shed 0 bases and J shed 5 bases, with 7 bases lying between them. This CDR3 spans 13 amino acids. CDR1 is LGHNA, CDR2 YNFKEQ, per germline. The CDR3 DNA follows: TGTGCCAGCAGCCAAGACCGGGGTACTGAAGCTTTCTTT. Amino acids: CASSQDRGTEAFF.

The rearrangement joins TRBV5-1 to TRBJ2-5; 12 nucleotides line up with TRBD2. Germline trimming cut 2 bases from V and 0 bases from J; bases unmatched to any gene: 8. Germline V gene data show CDR1 as SGHRS and CDR2 as YFSETQ. This CDR3 comprises 18 residues. CDR3: CASSLSTSGGPYQETQYF. The CDR3 nucleotides read TGCGCCAGCAGCTTATCGACTAGCGGGGGTCCGTACCAAGAGACCCAGTACTTC.

The chain links TRBV11-3 to TRBJ1-1, with 9 bases lining up with TRBD1. Trimming cost V 5 bases and J 8 bases; bases outside gene matches: 3. Germline V gene lookup returns CDR1 SGHNT and CDR2 YENEEA. The CDR3 loop spans 12 amino acids. CDR3 protein: CASSPGTGEAFF. The CDR3 DNA reads as TGTGCCAGCAGCCCGGGGACAGGGGAAGCTTTCTTT.

The V and J genes are TRBV4-1 and TRBJ2-3, with a possible D match to TRBD1 (5 bases). The CDR3 has 14 residues. Trimming removed 1 base at V and 4 bases at J, with 9 bases between. Germline V gene sequence: CDR1 MGHRA, CDR2 YSYEKL. The CDR3 here is CASSQARVPDTQYF. For the CDR3, the DNA is TGCGCCAGCAGCCAAGCCAGGGTCCCAGATACGCAGTATTTT.

The rearrangement links TRBV19 to TRBJ2-2; no reliable D call. Germline V gene lookup returns CDR1 LNHDA and CDR2 SQIVND (reference sequence). The CDR3 has 16 residues. Trimming stripped 1 base from V and 6 bases from J, with 15 bases between. CDR3 sequence reads: CASSIVYSRKAGELFF. CDR3 nucleotide sequence: TGTGCCAGTAGTATAGTATACAGTCGGAAGGCCGGGGAGCTGTTTTTT.

This clone was counted between two and nine times. The chain uses TRBV6-5 and TRBJ1-6; 7 bases fit TRBD1. The CDR3 is 14 residues long. Germline CDR1 MNHEY, CDR2 SVGAGI. Unmatched junction bases numbered 8, after V lost 7 bases and J lost 8 bases. CDR3 region: CASTARDRHSPLHF. The DNA of the CDR3 is TGTGCCAGCACGGCCCGGGACAGACATTCACCCCTCCACTTT.

The gene calls are TRBV19 and TRBJ1-5, with 7 bases matching TRBD1. The CDR3 loop spans 16 amino acids. The V and J ends lost 5 bases and 4 bases, in that order; junction bases with no gene match: 11. Germline V CDR1 and CDR2: LNHDA, SQIVND (reference sequence). The CDR3 nucleotides read TGTGCCAGTAGTTTCCGACAGGGACGAAGAAATCAGCCCCAGCATTTT. Amino acid sequence: CASSFRQGRRNQPQHF.

This chain uses TRBV11-3 with TRBJ2-7; tentatively, D is TRBD1 (5 bases). This CDR3 has 13 amino acids. Germline V gene sequence: CDR1 SGHNT, CDR2 YENEEA. V was shortened by 5 bases and J by 2 bases, with 10 bases between the two germline ends. The CDR3 DNA follows: TGTGCCAGCAGCCCAGGGCTAACCTACGAGCAGTACTTC. Protein: CASSPGLTYEQYF. Supplemented by reference TRBV11-3 and TRBJ2-7, the full variable domain reads EAGVVQSPRYKIIEKKQPVAFWCNPISGHNTLYWYLQNLGQGPELLIRYENEEAVDDSQLPKDRFSAERLKGVDSTLKIQPAELGDSAVYLCASSPGLTYEQYFGPGTRLTVT.

The J gene is TRBJ1-1, the V gene TRBV5-1; D gene ambiguous. Trimming stripped 4 bases from V and 2 bases from J, with 12 bases between. The CDR3 runs 14 residues. CDR1 and CDR2 (germline): SGHRS, YFSETQ. CDR3 nucleotide sequence: TGCGCCAGCAGCCGAGCGGACCTCAACACTGAAGCTTTCTTT. This codes for CASSRADLNTEAFF.

As to this clone: The identical CDR3 is also encoded by other nucleotide sequences in the sample. The chain joins TRBV7-3 to TRBJ1-1; 8 bases fit TRBD1. V lost 5 bases and J lost 5; bases outside the gene matches: 4. This CDR3 contains 13 residues. Germline assignment: CDR1 SGHTA and CDR2 FQGTGA. The CDR3 sequence is CASSRTGGTEAFF. CDR3 nucleotides: TGTGCCAGCAGCCGTACAGGGGGGACTGAAGCTTTCTTT.

The chain combines TRBV27 with TRBJ2-1, with 8 bases fitting TRBD2. CDR3 length: 15 residues. V lost 8 bases and J lost 4; bases outside the gene matches: 10. Per the germline V gene, CDR1 is MNHEY and CDR2 is SMNVEV (reference sequence). Here the CDR3 DNA reads TGTGCCAGCCGGTTGAGCGGGGGCCCTTACAATGAGCAGTTCTTC. It encodes CASRLSGGPYNEQFF.

This chain joins TRBV7-2 and TRBJ2-7; D might be TRBD2 (6 bases). Germline V gene data show CDR1 as SGHTA and CDR2 as FQGNSA. The CDR3 is made up of 14 amino acids. With 3 bases removed from V and 1 base from J, the gap between germline ends came to 10 bases. The chain's CDR3 is CASSFAGQSYEQYF. The CDR3 DNA reads TGTGCCAGCAGCTTCGCGGGGCAATCCTACGAGCAGTACTTC.

Only a few counts were recorded for this clone. V is TRBV27 and J is TRBJ1-1; no clear D. The CDR3 has 14 amino acids. CDR1 is MNHEY and CDR2 is SMNVEV in the germline V gene (reference sequence). Trimming removed 4 bases at V and 2 bases at J, with 11 bases between. CDR3: CASSSWTSNTEAFF. For the CDR3, the DNA is TGTGCCAGCAGTTCTTGGACTTCAAACACTGAAGCTTTCTTT.

J is TRBJ2-3 and V is TRBV19; TRBD2 might be the D (6 bases). The CDR3 covers 15 residues. Germline V gene sequence: CDR1 LNHDA, CDR2 SQIVND (reference sequence). V lost 7 bases to trimming and J lost 3 bases, with 17 bases between them. This CDR3 is CASTRPGSGTDTQYF. CDR3 coding DNA: TGTGCCAGTACCCGGCCGGGTAGCGGAACAGATACGCAGTATTTT. The whole variable domain, filled in from reference TRBV19 and TRBJ2-3, reads DGGITQSPKYLFRKEGQNVTLSCEQNLNHDAMYWYRQDPGQGLRLIYYSQIVNDFQKGDIAEGYSVSREKKESFPLTVTSAQKNPTAFYLCASTRPGSGTDTQYFGPGTRLTVL.

This clone has a single count. J is TRBJ2-1 and V is TRBV9; TRBD1 might be the D (5 bases). Trimming removed 3 bases at V and 0 bases at J, with 7 bases between. CDR3 length: 14 residues. CDR1 and CDR2 from the germline V gene are SGDLS and YYNGEE. CDR3 residues: CASSGTFSYNEQFF. DNA of the CDR3: TGTGCCAGCAGCGGGACATTCTCCTACAATGAGCAGTTCTTC. The complete variable domain, with remaining parts taken from reference TRBV9 and TRBJ2-1, reads DSGVTQTPKHLITATGQRVTLRCSPRSGDLSVYWYQQSLDQGLQFLIQYYNGEERAKGNILERFSAQQFPDLHSELNLSSLELGDSALYFCASSGTFSYNEQFFGPGTRLTVL.